The rows below give T cell receptor beta chains drawn from one sample of a study of blood T cell repertoires in COVID-19. Some clones are missing from TCRdb's copy, which holds only in-frame ones; the method was immunoSEQ multiplex PCR. The sample lists 250,000 to 300,000 clones; 80% to 90% were seen once. The source material was peripheral blood. The receptors were gathered from a man older than 75 with acute or convalescent COVID-19. Each CDR3 is given with its conserved first and last residue. The D gene is left open where the match is weak. A row's size may be missing; if present it is once, few, many or a size class.

TRBJ1-5,NA,TRBV6-4,13,NA,CASSETVYQPQHF,TGTGCCAGCAGTGAGACAGTTTATCAGCCCCAGCATTTT
TRBJ2-2,NA,TRBV14,17,NA,CASSRRQAAKNTGELFF,TGTGCCAGCAGCCGTCGACAGGCCGCAAAGAACACCGGGGAGCTGTTTTTT
TRBJ1-2,NA,TRBV19,14,NA,CASSIRRTNYGYTF,TGTGCCAGTAGTATCCGGAGAACTAACTATGGCTACACCTTC
TRBJ2-1,TRBD1,TRBV28,16,NA,CASSLSGRTGKNEQFF,TGTGCCAGCAGTTTATCTGGGCGGACAGGGAAAAATGAGCAGTTCTTC
TRBJ2-3,TRBD2,TRBV6-1,16,NA,CASSEVGTISTDTQYF,TGTGCCAGCAGTGAAGTCGGGACTATTAGCACAGATACGCAGTATTTT
TRBJ1-5,TRBD1,TRBV19,15,NA,CASSGTGGSNQPQHF,TGTGCCAGTAGCGGGACAGGAGGGAGCAATCAGCCCCAGCATTTT
TRBJ1-6,NA,TRBV19,14,NA,CASSIVQVNSPLHF,TGTGCCAGTAGTATCGTACAGGTTAATTCACCCCTCCACTTT
TRBJ1-5,NA,TRBV20-1,15,NA,CSASRQGLGNQPQHF,TGCAGTGCTAGTCGCCAGGGACTGGGAAATCAGCCCCAGCATTTT
TRBJ1-2,TRBD1,TRBV6-1,16,NA,CASSAPGTGDSVGYTF,TGTGCCAGCAGTGCCCCCGGGACAGGGGACTCCGTGGGCTACACCTTC
TRBJ2-5,TRBD1,TRBV19,14,once,CASSIVGGQATQYF,TGTGCCAGTAGTATAGTGGGGGGACAGGCGACCCAGTACTTC
TRBJ1-5,NA,TRBV6-2/TRBV6-3,15,NA,CASSYGRVGNQPQHF,TGTGCCAGCAGTTACGGGAGGGTCGGCAATCAGCCCCAGCATTTT
TRBJ2-7,TRBD1,TRBV28,15,NA,CASRGTGLERYEQYF,TGTGCCAGCAGGGGGACAGGGTTGGAGAGGTACGAGCAGTACTTC
TRBJ2-1,NA,TRBV7-2,14,NA,CASSFSSGYNEQFF,TGTGCCAGCAGCTTCTCCAGCGGTTACAATGAGCAGTTCTTC
TRBJ2-5,NA,TRBV18,17,NA,CASSQEPITSFGETQYF,TGTGCCAGCTCACAAGAACCGATAACGTCCTTCGGGGAGACCCAGTACTTC
TRBJ2-2,TRBD2,TRBV3-1/TRBV3-2,15,many,CASSQGLAGTGELFF,TGTGCCAGCAGCCAGGGACTAGCAGGGACCGGGGAGCTGTTTTTT
TRBJ2-7,NA,TRBV27,16,once,CASSLYPRGRSYEQYF,TGTGCCAGCAGTTTATACCCCAGAGGGCGCTCCTACGAGCAGTACTTC
TRBJ2-7,NA,TRBV30,13,NA,CAWSVQGPNEQYF,TGTGCCTGGAGTGTACAGGGTCCCAACGAGCAGTACTTC
TRBJ2-3,TRBD1,TRBV6-2/TRBV6-3,16,NA,CASSSPQGAVTDTQYF,TGTGCCAGCAGTTCCCCACAGGGGGCGGTAACAGATACGCAGTATTTT
TRBJ2-1,NA,TRBV29-1,15,NA,CSVGYRDFRYNEQFF,TGCAGCGTTGGGTATCGGGACTTCCGATACAATGAGCAGTTCTTC
TRBJ1-5,NA,TRBV30,16,few,CAWSVGGRRGSQPQHF,TGTGCCTGGAGTGTGGGCGGCAGGCGGGGAAGTCAGCCCCAGCATTTT
TRBJ1-1,NA,TRBV9,14,NA,CASSVRTADTEAFF,TGTGCCAGCAGCGTCCGGACAGCGGACACTGAAGCTTTCTTT
TRBJ2-2,NA,TRBV28,16,NA,CASSLRQGLNTGELFF,TGTGCCAGCAGTTTAAGGCAGGGGCTGAACACCGGGGAGCTGTTTTTT
TRBJ1-1,NA,TRBV7-8,12,NA,CASSRGRVEAFF,TGTGCCAGCAGCCGAGGGCGGGTTGAAGCTTTCTTT
TRBJ1-5,NA,TRBV19,12,once,CASSSRGQPQHF,TGTGCCAGTAGTAGTAGGGGACAGCCCCAGCATTTT
TRBJ2-4,NA,TRBV6-2/TRBV6-3,14,NA,CASSIAGVPNIQYF,TGTGCCAGCAGCATCGCCGGGGTCCCCAACATTCAGTACTTC
TRBJ1-2,NA,TRBV6-1,15,NA,CASSEGPFPGGGYTF,TGTGCCAGCAGTGAGGGGCCTTTTCCGGGCGGAGGCTACACCTTC
TRBJ2-2,NA,TRBV27,13,NA,CASSLPATGELFF,TGTGCCAGCAGTCTCCCCGCGACCGGGGAGCTGTTTTTT
TRBJ2-3,NA,TRBV27,14,NA,CASTTLSSTDTQYF,TGTGCCAGCACCACCTTGAGTAGCACAGATACGCAGTATTTT
TRBJ1-2,NA,TRBV5-6,15,NA,CASSWAGQAVYGYTF,TGTGCCAGCAGCTGGGCGGGGCAGGCCGTTTATGGCTACACCTTC
TRBJ2-7,TRBD2,TRBV24-1,13,NA,CATSGRIRDEQYF,TGTGCAACTAGCGGGAGGATTAGGGACGAGCAGTACTTC
TRBJ1-4,TRBD1,TRBV3-1/TRBV3-2,18,NA,CASSQGGQARSTNEKLFF,TGTGCCAGCAGCCAAGGGGGACAGGCGCGGTCTACTAATGAAAAACTGTTTTTT
TRBJ2-2,TRBD1,TRBV19,15,once,CASSPRQGVAGELFF,TGTGCCAGTAGTCCCAGACAGGGCGTCGCCGGGGAGCTGTTTTTT
TRBJ2-7,NA,TRBV5-1,14,many,CASSSQGSGYEQYF,TGCGCCAGCAGCTCACAGGGATCGGGCTACGAGCAGTACTTC
TRBJ1-5,NA,TRBV3-1/TRBV3-2,15,NA,CASSQDQGRNQPQHF,TGTGCCAGCAGCCAGGATCAGGGGAGAAATCAGCCCCAGCATTTT
TRBJ1-4,NA,TRBV6-1,15,NA,CASSERPEANEKLFF,TGTGCCAGCAGTGAACGGCCCGAGGCTAATGAAAAACTGTTTTTT
TRBJ2-7,NA,TRBV2,12,few,CASSDRAYEQYF,TGTGCCAGCAGTGACAGGGCCTACGAGCAGTACTTC
TRBJ1-2,NA,TRBV2,13,NA,CASSDRSTYGYTF,TGTGCCAGCAGTGACAGGTCTACCTATGGCTACACCTTC
TRBJ2-1,TRBD1,TRBV30,13,NA,CAWRRQGWDEQFF,TGTGCCTGGAGACGACAGGGGTGGGATGAGCAGTTCTTC
TRBJ1-5,NA,TRBV6-6,13,NA,CASTGDAGGSQHF,TGTGCCAGCACAGGGGATGCCGGGGGGTCCCAGCATTTT
TRBJ2-7,NA,TRBV29-1,15,NA,CSVGGTGGFPHEQYF,TGCAGCGTGGGCGGGACCGGGGGATTTCCCCACGAGCAGTACTTC
TRBJ2-2,TRBD1,TRBV27,13,NA,CASRQGLGGELFF,TGTGCCAGCAGACAGGGGTTGGGCGGGGAGCTGTTTTTT
TRBJ2-7,TRBD2,TRBV3-1/TRBV3-2,17,NA,CASSRGGTGGAHYEQYF,TGTGCCAGCAGCCGCGGGGGGACCGGAGGGGCACACTACGAGCAGTACTTC
TRBJ2-3,TRBD1,TRBV23-1,19,NA,CASSQCGRGPSLSTDTQYF,TGCGCCAGCAGTCAATGCGGCAGGGGGCCTAGTCTTAGCACAGATACGCAGTATTTT
TRBJ2-5,TRBD1,TRBV6-5,14,NA,CASSYSTGVETQYF,TGTGCCAGCAGTTACTCAACAGGGGTCGAGACCCAGTACTTC
TRBJ2-5,TRBD1,TRBV5-1,14,NA,CASSGDRGRETQYF,TGCGCCAGCAGCGGGGACAGGGGGCGCGAGACCCAGTACTTC
TRBJ2-7,NA,TRBV6-5,14,NA,CASSYGGKPYEQYF,TGTGCCAGCAGTTATGGGGGGAAGCCCTACGAGCAGTACTTC
TRBJ2-3,NA,TRBV19,15,NA,CASSIEGRSTDTQYF,TGTGCCAGTAGTATAGAAGGGAGAAGCACAGATACGCAGTATTTT
TRBJ2-5,NA,TRBV6-5,13,NA,CASGQTGIGTQYF,TGTGCCAGCGGACAAACAGGTATAGGGACCCAGTACTTC
TRBJ2-7,NA,TRBV2,12,NA,CASSGTVLKQYF,TGTGCCAGCAGTGGGACAGTACTTAAGCAGTACTTC
TRBJ1-6,NA,TRBV9,17,NA,CASSVSGAGNYNSPLHF,TGTGCCAGCAGCGTAAGTGGGGCAGGGAACTATAATTCACCCCTCCACTTT
TRBJ1-5,NA,TRBV30,14,NA,CAWSRRRGEGPQHF,TGTGCCTGGAGTCGTCGAAGGGGGGAGGGGCCCCAGCATTTT
TRBJ2-5,NA,TRBV21-1,13,NA,CASSKTSGETQYF,TGTGCCAGCAGCAAGACTAGCGGGGAGACCCAGTACTTC
TRBJ1-4,TRBD1,TRBV6-5,14,NA,CASSYDRVNEKLFF,TGTGCCAGCAGCTACGACAGGGTAAATGAAAAACTGTTTTTT
TRBJ1-2,TRBD1,TRBV6-4,15,NA,CASRPAGGPTGGYTF,TGTGCCAGCAGACCAGCAGGGGGCCCTACGGGCGGCTACACCTTC
TRBJ2-5,TRBD1,TRBV7-8,15,NA,CASSARDRGWETQYF,TGTGCCAGCAGCGCCCGGGACAGGGGGTGGGAGACCCAGTACTTC
TRBJ2-3,TRBD2,TRBV5-4,18,NA,CASSPRGVAGGPTDTQYF,TGTGCCAGCAGCCCGCGGGGGGTAGCGGGGGGCCCCACAGATACGCAGTATTTT
TRBJ1-1,NA,TRBV4-1,14,NA,CASSLEEGSGGSFF,TGCGCCAGCAGCCTTGAGGAGGGCTCCGGAGGGTCTTTCTTT